The rows below give T cell receptor beta chains drawn from one sample of a study of identical twins. TCRdb re-called the 5' RACE reads through MiXCR, storing one row per CDR3 protein. The sample contains under 350,000 distinct CDR3 sequences, nearly 9.5% of which appear only once. This sample also appeared in a second study, on yellow fever vaccine responses in identical twins.

The sequencing sample was made of CD8+ T cells sorted from blood. The receptors were gathered from a woman between 18 and 29 years old in good health. CDR3s include the opening cysteine and the closing phenylalanine or tryptophan.

CDR3 length: 14; J gene: TRBJ2-7; V gene: TRBV7-9; CDR3 protein: CASSLASGYDEQYF
CDR3 length: 12; J gene: TRBJ2-1; V gene: TRBV20-1; CDR3 protein: CSATGRYNEQFF
CDR3 length: 14; J gene: TRBJ1-1; V gene: TRBV6-2/TRBV6-3; CDR3 protein: CASSSTNMNTEAFF
CDR3 length: 14; J gene: TRBJ2-7; V gene: TRBV20-1; CDR3 protein: CSARELTGVYEQYF
CDR3 length: 15; J gene: TRBJ2-7; V gene: TRBV6-1; CDR3 protein: CASSDLDGLGNEQYF
CDR3 length: 13; J gene: TRBJ2-4; V gene: TRBV20-1; CDR3 protein: CSARDGPGGDQYF
CDR3 length: 14; J gene: TRBJ2-6; V gene: TRBV29-1; CDR3 protein: CSVELYSGANVLTF
CDR3 length: 14; J gene: TRBJ1-4; V gene: TRBV27; CDR3 protein: CASSPGQGHEKLFF
CDR3 length: 16; J gene: TRBJ2-7; V gene: TRBV4-3; CDR3 protein: CASSQDTSGRLGEQYF
CDR3 length: 20; J gene: TRBJ2-3; V gene: TRBV19; CDR3 protein: CASSMWIGTSGRAEEDTQYF
CDR3 length: 14; J gene: TRBJ2-2; V gene: TRBV29-1; CDR3 protein: CSAEVTVLSGVLFF
CDR3 length: 18; J gene: TRBJ1-6; V gene: TRBV27; CDR3 protein: CASNIPLTTGHERSPLHF
CDR3 length: 13; J gene: TRBJ2-7; V gene: TRBV11-2; CDR3 protein: CASSLISSYEQYF
CDR3 length: 15; J gene: TRBJ2-2; V gene: TRBV10-3; CDR3 protein: CAISGEPLRPGELFF
CDR3 length: 15; J gene: TRBJ2-1; V gene: TRBV5-5; CDR3 protein: CASSYRDPKSNEQFF
CDR3 length: 12; J gene: TRBJ2-7; V gene: TRBV28; CDR3 protein: CASLSLNYEQYF
CDR3 length: 14; J gene: TRBJ2-5; V gene: TRBV14; CDR3 protein: CASSPLAGEETQYF
CDR3 length: 14; J gene: TRBJ2-7; V gene: TRBV12-3/TRBV12-4; CDR3 protein: CASSLIASGHEQYF
CDR3 length: 13; J gene: TRBJ2-7; V gene: TRBV29-1; CDR3 protein: CSVSLDRLYEQYF
CDR3 length: 15; J gene: TRBJ2-7; V gene: TRBV7-9; CDR3 protein: CASSSTGTSGYEQYF
CDR3 length: 13; J gene: TRBJ2-3; V gene: TRBV10-2; CDR3 protein: CASSLKYTDTQYF
CDR3 length: 14; J gene: TRBJ2-2; V gene: TRBV27; CDR3 protein: CASEGQPYTGELFF